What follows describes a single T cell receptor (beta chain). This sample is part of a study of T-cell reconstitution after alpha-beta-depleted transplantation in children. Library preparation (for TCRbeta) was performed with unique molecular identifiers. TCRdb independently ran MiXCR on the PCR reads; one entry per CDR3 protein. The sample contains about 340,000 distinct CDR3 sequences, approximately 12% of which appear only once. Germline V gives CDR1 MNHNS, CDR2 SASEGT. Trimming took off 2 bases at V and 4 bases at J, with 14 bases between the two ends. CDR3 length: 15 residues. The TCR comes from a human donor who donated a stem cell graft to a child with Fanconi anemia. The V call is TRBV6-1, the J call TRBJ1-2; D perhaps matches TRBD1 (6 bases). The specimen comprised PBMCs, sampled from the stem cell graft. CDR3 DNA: TGTGCCAGCAGTGAATGGATTCGGGGGGCCTATGGCTACACCTTC. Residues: CASSEWIRGAYGYTF.